The sequence of this TCR beta chain was determined in a study of cytomegalovirus exposure and HLA in healthy donors. Assay: immunoSEQ multiplex PCR; the TCRdb copy retains only in-frame clones and omits some. The sample has tens of thousands of clones; 93% are singletons. The CDR3 contains 17 residues. Germline CDR1 reads SSHAT; CDR2 reads FNYEAQ (reference sequence). For this clone: Its antigen remains unidentified. One junction end disagrees with the germline gene, perhaps due to a read error.

Whole-study results and caveats: A list of roughly 180 TCR beta chains associated with cytomegalovirus was given. First-cohort TCR clusters were later found to tend to co-occur in the approximately 120 validation repertoires.

The chain is built from TRBV7-7 and TRBJ1-4; D remains ambiguous. The sample was PBMCs. The receptor comes from a woman younger than 30 in good health and CMV-seronegative. Here the CDR3 DNA reads TGTGCTAGCAGCCCAAAGCGCGAACGAAGCACTAATGAAAAACTGTTTTTT. Translating it yields CASSPKRERSTNEKLFF. The full variable domain, with the rest looked up from reference TRBV7-7 and TRBJ1-4, is GAGVSQSPRYKVTKRGQDVTLRCDPISSHATLYWYQQALGQGPEFLTYFNYEAQPDKSGLPSDRFSAERPEGSISTLTIQRTEQRDSAMYRCASSPKRERSTNEKLFFGSGTQLSVL.